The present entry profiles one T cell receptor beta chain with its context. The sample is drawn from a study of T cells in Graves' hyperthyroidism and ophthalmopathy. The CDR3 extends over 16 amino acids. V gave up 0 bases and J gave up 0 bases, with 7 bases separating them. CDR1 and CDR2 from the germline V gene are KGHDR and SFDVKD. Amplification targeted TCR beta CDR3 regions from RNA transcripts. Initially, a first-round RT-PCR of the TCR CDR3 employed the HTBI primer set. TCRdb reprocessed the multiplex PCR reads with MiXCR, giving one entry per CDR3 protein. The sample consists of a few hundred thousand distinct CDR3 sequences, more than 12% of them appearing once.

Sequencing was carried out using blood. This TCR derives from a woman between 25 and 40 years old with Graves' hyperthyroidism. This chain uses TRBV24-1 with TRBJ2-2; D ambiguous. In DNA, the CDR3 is TGTGCCACCAGTGATTTGAAGGAGACGAACACCGGGGAGCTGTTTTTT. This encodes CATSDLKETNTGELFF.